These T cell receptor beta chains were read from a single sample in a study of Ad26.COV2.S vaccination and SARS-CoV-2 variants. Clones were sequenced by immunoSEQ multiplex PCR, and TCRdb holds only the in-frame ones, with some missing. Of about 350,000 clones detected, about nine tenths appear once; the ten largest clones hold roughly 3.2%. Sequences were derived from peripheral blood, sampled in a trial of Ad26.COV2.S vaccine versus placebo. Receptors originate from a person aged 18-65 years who received the Ad26.COV2.S COVID-19 vaccine or a placebo. Both conserved end residues are part of each CDR3. Each record gives: J gene, V gene, clone size, D gene, CDR3 DNA, CDR3 protein. D genes are given only for firm matches. Size is stated for part of the rows, as once, few or many counts, or as a class when the clone is expanded.

j_gene: TRBJ1-3
v_gene: TRBV15
abundance: -
d_gene: -
CDR3nt: TGTGCCACCAGCAGAGATTTCGCTGGAAACACCATATATTTT
CDR3aa: CATSRDFAGNTIYF

j_gene: TRBJ2-4
v_gene: TRBV7-9
abundance: few
d_gene: -
CDR3nt: TGTGCCAGCAGCTTTGGGTCGCCTGTCCAAAACATTCAGTACTTC
CDR3aa: CASSFGSPVQNIQYF

j_gene: TRBJ2-3
v_gene: TRBV7-3
abundance: -
d_gene: -
CDR3nt: TGTGCCAGCAGCTTAAATGTTCCAGATACGCAGTATTTT
CDR3aa: CASSLNVPDTQYF

j_gene: TRBJ1-1
v_gene: TRBV4-1
abundance: -
d_gene: -
CDR3nt: TGCGCCAGCAGCCATGGGTCGAACACTGAAGCTTTCTTT
CDR3aa: CASSHGSNTEAFF

j_gene: TRBJ2-6
v_gene: TRBV2
abundance: once
d_gene: TRBD1
CDR3nt: TGTGCCAGCAGTACCGGGACAGGCGAGTCTGGGGCCAACGTCCTGACTTTC
CDR3aa: CASSTGTGESGANVLTF

j_gene: TRBJ2-1
v_gene: TRBV11-3
abundance: -
d_gene: TRBD1
CDR3nt: TGTGCCAGCAGCTTAGACCCTACCGGGACAGGGGACAATGAGCAGTTCTTC
CDR3aa: CASSLDPTGTGDNEQFF

j_gene: TRBJ2-1
v_gene: TRBV21-1
abundance: -
d_gene: -
CDR3nt: TGTGCCAGCAGCAAAGTTGACTCCAATGAGCAGTTCTTC
CDR3aa: CASSKVDSNEQFF

j_gene: TRBJ1-1
v_gene: TRBV2
abundance: once
d_gene: TRBD1
CDR3nt: TGTGCCAGCAGCCTACAGGGAACAGGGGACACTGAAGCTTTCTTT
CDR3aa: CASSLQGTGDTEAFF

j_gene: TRBJ1-3
v_gene: TRBV5-1
abundance: once
d_gene: TRBD1
CDR3nt: TGCGCCAGCAGCTTGGCTCAGGGGGCTGGAAACACCATATATTTT
CDR3aa: CASSLAQGAGNTIYF

j_gene: TRBJ2-7
v_gene: TRBV19
abundance: -
d_gene: -
CDR3nt: TGTGCCAGTAGTATTCGGACTGTGTCGGACGAGCAGTACTTC
CDR3aa: CASSIRTVSDEQYF

j_gene: TRBJ1-5
v_gene: TRBV6-2/TRBV6-3
abundance: few
d_gene: TRBD1
CDR3nt: TGTGCCAGCAGTTACTCGATCAGGGGGCTCCTATATAGCAATCAGCCCCAGCATTTT
CDR3aa: CASSYSIRGLLYSNQPQHF

j_gene: TRBJ1-2
v_gene: TRBV3-1/TRBV3-2
abundance: -
d_gene: TRBD1
CDR3nt: TGTGCCAGCAGCGCCCCGGGGAGGGGGCGAGGCTACACCTTC
CDR3aa: CASSAPGRGRGYTF

j_gene: TRBJ2-7
v_gene: TRBV23-1
abundance: few
d_gene: TRBD1
CDR3nt: TGCGCCAGCAGTCAATCGTGGGGACAGAGACGCTACGAGCAGTACTTC
CDR3aa: CASSQSWGQRRYEQYF

j_gene: TRBJ1-1
v_gene: TRBV2
abundance: -
d_gene: TRBD1
CDR3nt: TGTGCCAGCAGGAGGGGGACAGGGGGCACTGAAGCTTTCTTT
CDR3aa: CASRRGTGGTEAFF

j_gene: TRBJ2-3
v_gene: TRBV29-1
abundance: -
d_gene: -
CDR3nt: TGCAGCGTTGACAGGGACATTAGCACAGATACGCAGTATTTT
CDR3aa: CSVDRDISTDTQYF

j_gene: TRBJ2-3
v_gene: TRBV4-3
abundance: -
d_gene: -
CDR3nt: TGCGCCAGCAGCCTCGGTAAAACAGATACGCAGTATTTT
CDR3aa: CASSLGKTDTQYF

j_gene: TRBJ2-7
v_gene: TRBV10-3
abundance: -
d_gene: TRBD1
CDR3nt: TGTGCCATCAGTGAGATACAGGGGGCGGCCTACGAGCAGTACTTC
CDR3aa: CAISEIQGAAYEQYF

j_gene: TRBJ1-5
v_gene: TRBV11-2
abundance: -
d_gene: -
CDR3nt: TGTGCCAGCAGCCCTGGAAGGGTCAATCAGCCCCAGCATTTT
CDR3aa: CASSPGRVNQPQHF

j_gene: TRBJ2-1
v_gene: TRBV5-5
abundance: -
d_gene: TRBD2
CDR3nt: TGTGCCAGCAGCCCATCACGGGAGGCCTACAATGAGCAGTTCTTC
CDR3aa: CASSPSREAYNEQFF

j_gene: TRBJ2-5
v_gene: TRBV7-2
abundance: -
d_gene: TRBD2
CDR3nt: TGTGCCAGCAGCTTATTCACTAGCGGGGGGGTGGCGACCCAGTACTTC
CDR3aa: CASSLFTSGGVATQYF

j_gene: TRBJ1-4
v_gene: TRBV13
abundance: -
d_gene: TRBD1
CDR3nt: TGTGCCAGCAGACTCTCACCGGGACAGGGTAGAGAGGCTAATGAAAAACTGTTTTTT
CDR3aa: CASRLSPGQGREANEKLFF

j_gene: TRBJ2-3
v_gene: TRBV6-5
abundance: once
d_gene: TRBD1
CDR3nt: TGTGCCAGCAGAGAGACAGGGAGCACAGATACGCAGTATTTT
CDR3aa: CASRETGSTDTQYF

j_gene: TRBJ2-1
v_gene: TRBV10-3
abundance: -
d_gene: TRBD2
CDR3nt: TGTGCCATCAGTGCGACTAGCGGGGCAGTCAATGAGCAGTTCTTC
CDR3aa: CAISATSGAVNEQFF

j_gene: TRBJ1-5
v_gene: TRBV6-1
abundance: -
d_gene: -
CDR3nt: TGTGCCAGCAGTGAGAACTCTGGTCAGCCCCAGCATTTT
CDR3aa: CASSENSGQPQHF

j_gene: TRBJ2-5
v_gene: TRBV5-1
abundance: once
d_gene: -
CDR3nt: TGCGCCAGCAGCACGCAGGGCGAGACCCAGTACTTC
CDR3aa: CASSTQGETQYF

j_gene: TRBJ1-3
v_gene: TRBV11-2
abundance: -
d_gene: -
CDR3nt: TGTGCCAGCAGCTTCGGACAGAACTCTGGAAACACCATATATTTT
CDR3aa: CASSFGQNSGNTIYF

j_gene: TRBJ2-7
v_gene: TRBV7-3
abundance: -
d_gene: -
CDR3nt: TGTGCCAGCAGCTTACAGGGGGGCCCCGGCTACGAGCAGTACTTC
CDR3aa: CASSLQGGPGYEQYF

j_gene: TRBJ1-4
v_gene: TRBV30
abundance: -
d_gene: -
CDR3nt: TGTGCCTGGAGATCGCAAAGGAAAAATGAAAAACTGTTTTTT
CDR3aa: CAWRSQRKNEKLFF

j_gene: TRBJ2-3
v_gene: TRBV29-1
abundance: -
d_gene: TRBD2
CDR3nt: TGCAGCGTTGAAGCCGGGACTAGCGGGTCAGATACGCAGTATTTT
CDR3aa: CSVEAGTSGSDTQYF

j_gene: TRBJ2-7
v_gene: TRBV7-9
abundance: -
d_gene: TRBD1
CDR3nt: TGTGCCAGCACCTCGACAGGGAGCGAGCAGTACTTC
CDR3aa: CASTSTGSEQYF

j_gene: TRBJ2-1
v_gene: TRBV29-1
abundance: -
d_gene: TRBD2
CDR3nt: TGCAGCGCCCGGACTAGCGGGGGGCCGGATGAGCAGTTCTTC
CDR3aa: CSARTSGGPDEQFF

j_gene: TRBJ1-1
v_gene: TRBV5-1
abundance: -
d_gene: -
CDR3nt: TGCGCCAGCGCCCTTGGCCAGCCGAACACTGAAGCTTTCTTT
CDR3aa: CASALGQPNTEAFF

j_gene: TRBJ1-1
v_gene: TRBV10-3
abundance: many
d_gene: TRBD1
CDR3nt: TGTGCCATCAAGGGGGCGAACACTGAAGCTTTCTTT
CDR3aa: CAIKGANTEAFF

j_gene: TRBJ2-1
v_gene: TRBV7-9
abundance: -
d_gene: -
CDR3nt: TGTGCCAGCACCATCGGTGGTCGCAATGAGCAGTTCTTC
CDR3aa: CASTIGGRNEQFF

j_gene: TRBJ2-7
v_gene: TRBV12-3/TRBV12-4
abundance: -
d_gene: -
CDR3nt: TGTGCCAGCAGTTTCGGACAGTTCTACGAGCAGTACTTC
CDR3aa: CASSFGQFYEQYF

j_gene: TRBJ2-1
v_gene: TRBV7-8
abundance: once
d_gene: TRBD1
CDR3nt: TGTGCCAGCAGCCCCCTTGGGACAGGGGGCTTGGATGAGCAGTTCTTC
CDR3aa: CASSPLGTGGLDEQFF

j_gene: TRBJ2-2
v_gene: TRBV19
abundance: -
d_gene: TRBD1
CDR3nt: TGTGCCAGTAGTCCACGGACAGGGCACACCGGGGAGCTGTTTTTT
CDR3aa: CASSPRTGHTGELFF

j_gene: TRBJ2-1
v_gene: TRBV5-1
abundance: -
d_gene: -
CDR3nt: TGCGCCAGCAGCTCGGTCGGCGAATACAATGAGCAGTTCTTC
CDR3aa: CASSSVGEYNEQFF

j_gene: TRBJ1-1
v_gene: TRBV10-3
abundance: -
d_gene: -
CDR3nt: TGTGCCATCGGAGAGAGGGAAAAGAACACTGAAGCTTTCTTT
CDR3aa: CAIGEREKNTEAFF

j_gene: TRBJ1-1
v_gene: TRBV5-4
abundance: once
d_gene: TRBD1
CDR3nt: TGTGCCAGCAGCCCGCCCGGGACAGTAGAAGCTTTCTTT
CDR3aa: CASSPPGTVEAFF

j_gene: TRBJ2-7
v_gene: TRBV6-5
abundance: once
d_gene: -
CDR3nt: TGTGCCAGCAAGGTCAGCGGCAGCCAGTACGAGCAGTACTTC
CDR3aa: CASKVSGSQYEQYF